Listed below are T cell receptor beta chains from one sample, sequenced in a study of OX40 agonist ivuxolimab in advanced cancers. Profiled with immunoSEQ multiplex PCR; TCRdb holds only in-frame clones, not every one. The data show about 18,000 clones, approximately 83% seen once. This specimen consisted of CD4+ or CD8+ T cells sorted from blood, obtained in a trial of the OX40 agonist ivuxolimab. The origin of the receptors is an adult with an advanced solid tumor such as melanoma, head and neck, liver or kidney cancer. Each CDR3 is given with its conserved first and last residue.

v_gene	j_gene	CDR3aa
TRBV5-1	TRBJ2-2	CASSWTGGAGELFF
TRBV19	TRBJ2-7	CASSMGLRREQYF
TRBV29-1	TRBJ1-3	CSVGADGNTIYF
TRBV12-5	TRBJ2-1	CASGLVLAANNEQFF
TRBV7-2	TRBJ2-7	CASSLGGASYEQYF
TRBV5-6	TRBJ1-1	CASSGARTVLNTEAFF
TRBV6-1	TRBJ1-4	CASSEATNRGGNEKLFF
TRBV9	TRBJ1-2	CASSGGQFYGYTF
TRBV30	TRBJ1-6	CAWSVLAGYNSPLHF
TRBV9	TRBJ1-6	CASSVGLSRDSPLHF
TRBV7-9	TRBJ2-7	CASLDRDYEQYF
TRBV15	TRBJ2-1	CATSSATFTGQGRFF
TRBV6-4	TRBJ2-1	CASSDRPGQGGNEQFF
TRBV6-5	TRBJ2-1	CASGGPGVYNEQFF
TRBV7-2	TRBJ2-1	CASSIRTSGHHNEQFF
TRBV19	TRBJ2-7	CASSIDLRELREQYF
TRBV27	TRBJ2-3	CASRLAGVSDTQYF
TRBV10-1	TRBJ2-7	CATGKVEVDEQYF
TRBV6-5	TRBJ2-7	CASSYSEVYEQYF
TRBV9	TRBJ1-4	CASSVETGGDGEKLFF
TRBV6-5	TRBJ1-2	CASSYGQGWGYTF
TRBV19	TRBJ1-3	CASSEQGAGNTIYF
TRBV7-9	TRBJ1-4	CASSPDPGHGPIEKLFF
TRBV5-1	TRBJ2-1	CASRQSSYNEQFF
TRBV27	TRBJ2-2	CASSLSGNTGELFF
TRBV10-2	TRBJ2-3	CASSEGYTDTQYF
TRBV27	TRBJ2-7	CASSLGGSGTYEQYF
TRBV27	TRBJ1-2	CASSLGGSKGYTF
TRBV5-1	TRBJ1-1	CASSLTGGRVGTEAFF
TRBV29-1	TRBJ1-4	CSVADRTSNEKLFF
TRBV6-1	TRBJ1-5	CASSEVEEYSNQPQHF
TRBV27	TRBJ2-3	CASSLSAGTDTQYF
TRBV6-5	TRBJ2-7	CASSYGGGGYEQYF
TRBV27	TRBJ1-6	CASSPEQEYNSPLHF
TRBV7-6	TRBJ1-1	CASSQGNTEAFF
TRBV5-1	TRBJ2-7	CASSLEHEQYF
TRBV9	TRBJ2-7	CASSGTGGHEQYF
TRBV28	TRBJ1-2	CASSLARVSYGYTF
TRBV18	TRBJ2-3	CASSPPGTGTDTQYF
TRBV19	.	CASSLSGGPSYEQYF
TRBV19	TRBJ1-5	CASTPGSWGGNENQPQHF
TRBV27	TRBJ2-5	CASSLWRGETQYF
TRBV7-2	TRBJ2-3	CASSPELGSRSDTQYF
TRBV27	TRBJ1-4	CASSYQGGNEKLFF
TRBV9	TRBJ1-2	CASSVGVYGYTF
TRBV7-6	TRBJ2-3	CASSLEVVDTQYF
TRBV4-1	TRBJ1-1	CASSQEEGPNTEAFF
TRBV4-2	TRBJ1-3	CASSPLLQGSGNTIYF
TRBV4-1	TRBJ2-1	CASSQVNEQFF
TRBV10-3	TRBJ2-7	CAIKVDPNSYEQYF